This entry lists 14 T cell receptor beta chains sequenced from one sample in a study of shared clonotypes between healthy human individuals. The assay was immunoSEQ multiplex PCR, and TCRdb's table has in-frame clones only and misses some. The repertoire includes around 690,000 clones, about 90% of them detected once, and 30% to 40% sits in the top ten. The material sequenced was memory CD8+ T cells from PBMCs. Subset in this sample: CD45RO+ cells pooled with CCR7-negative TemRA cells. The receptors were gathered from a man in his late teens or twenties in good health. Some clones in this sample may be carry-over from other donors' samples.

CDR3 amino acids: CASSVVGLAGEYEQFF. CDR3 coding DNA: TGTGCCAGCAGCGTAGTAGGACTAGCGGGAGAGTATGAGCAGTTCTTC. The V gene is TRBV9, the J gene TRBJ2-1, with 13 bases aligning to TRBD2. CDR3 length: 16 residues. Germline lookup yields CDR1 SGDLS and CDR2 YYNGEE. V lost 0 bases, J lost 8 bases, and 5 bases stayed unmatched.

The V call is TRBV6-1, the J call TRBJ2-7; 11 bases map to TRBD2. The CDR3 is made up of 13 amino acids. The V segment lost 6 bases and the J segment 2 bases; nucleotides outside the gene matches: 0. The germline V gene encodes CDR1 MNHNS and CDR2 SASEGT. CDR3 region: CASRLAGAYEQYF. As DNA, the CDR3 is TGTGCCAGCAGACTAGCGGGAGCCTACGAGCAGTACTTC.

The chain combines TRBV19 with TRBJ1-3; D may be TRBD1 (5 bases). The CDR3 is made up of 15 amino acids. Between the trimmed V and J ends, which lost 3 bases and 2 bases, there was a span of 11 bases. The germline gives CDR1 LNHDA, CDR2 SQIVND (reference sequence). CDR3 amino acids: CASSISEGAGNTIYF. The CDR3 DNA follows: TGTGCCAGTAGTATTTCCGAAGGGGCTGGAAACACCATATATTTT.

The chain carries TRBV13 and TRBJ2-7, with TRBD2 matching over 16 bases. Germline V gene lookup returns CDR1 PRHDT and CDR2 FYEKMQ (reference sequence). Trimming at V came to 5 bases and at J to 3 bases, leaving 4 bases not matched to a gene. The CDR3 sequence is 16 residues long. The CDR3 nucleotides are TGTGCCAGCAGCGCGGGACTAGCGGGAGGGTACTACGAGCAGTACTTC. This translates into CASSAGLAGGYYEQYF.

The chain uses TRBV27 and TRBJ2-7; D is ambiguous. The germline V gene encodes CDR1 MNHEY and CDR2 SMNVEV (reference sequence). The germline V and J ends were trimmed by 0 bases and 2 bases, with 11 bases remaining between them. The CDR3 is made up of 15 amino acids. CDR3 sequence reads: CASSLSGRRTYEQYF. DNA for the CDR3: TGTGCCAGCAGTTTATCGGGCAGGAGAACCTACGAGCAGTACTTC.

The V and J genes are TRBV7-8 and TRBJ2-5; 16 bases align to TRBD2. The CDR3 extends over 20 amino acids. Germline lookup yields CDR1 SGHVS and CDR2 FQNEAQ. The J segment lost 5 bases and the V segment lost 5 bases, leaving 17 bases of the junction unmatched. CDR3 in DNA: TGTGCCAGCAGCCCCCCCCTTTACGGGACTAGCGGGAGGGCCCGGGAGACCCAGTACTTC. Translated, it gives CASSPPLYGTSGRARETQYF.

The V and J genes are TRBV15 and TRBJ2-1, with 7 bases aligning to TRBD2. Germline CDR1 reads LNHNV; CDR2 reads YYDKDF (reference sequence). The CDR3 is 16 residues long. V shed 5 bases, J shed 4 bases, and the junction held 11 bases outside the gene matches. CDR3: CATSSLAVLLYNEQFF. In DNA form, the CDR3 reads TGTGCCACCAGCTCCCTAGCGGTTCTACTTTACAATGAGCAGTTCTTC. Variable domain in full (rest from reference TRBV15 and TRBJ2-1): DAMVIQNPRYQVTQFGKPVTLSCSQTLNHNVMYWYQQKSSQAPKLLFHYYDKDFNNEADTPDNFQSRRPNTSFCFLDIRSPGLGDTAMYLCATSSLAVLLYNEQFFGPGTRLTVL.

Here the CDR3 reads CATSRDFGTGGAYGYTF. For the CDR3, the DNA is TGTGCCACCAGCAGAGACTTCGGGACAGGGGGCGCCTATGGCTACACCTTC. The J gene is TRBJ1-2, the V gene TRBV15, with 12 bases lining up with TRBD1. J lost 4 bases, V lost 0 bases, and 6 bases had no gene match. The germline V gene encodes CDR1 LNHNV and CDR2 YYDKDF (reference sequence). The CDR3 has 17 residues.

The rearrangement joins TRBV23-1 to TRBJ1-5; weak D call: TRBD1 (5 bases). TRBV23-1 is known as an ORF, though its function is uncertain. This CDR3 comprises 15 residues. Trimming shortened V by 0 bases and J by 5 bases, and 11 bases separated the two germline ends. CDR3 bases: TGCGCCAGCAGTCAATCGGGGGGGGTCCATCAGCCCCAGCATTTT. Amino acid sequence: CASSQSGGVHQPQHF.

This clone was observed a handful of times. The rearrangement joins TRBV5-5 to TRBJ1-5, with D perhaps TRBD1 (6 bases). CDR3 length equals 15 residues. Looked up from germline, CDR1 is SGHKS and CDR2 is YYEKEE (reference sequence). The V gene lost 0 bases and the J gene lost 4 bases, with 11 bases spanning the gap. The chain's CDR3 is CASSLAQGINQPQHF. CDR3 DNA sequence: TGTGCCAGCAGCTTGGCGCAGGGGATAAATCAGCCCCAGCATTTT.

The chain links TRBV7-9 to TRBJ1-2; D unclear. The germline gives CDR1 SEHNR, CDR2 FQNEAQ (reference sequence). CDR3 length equals 16 residues. The V gene lost 1 base and the J gene lost 0 bases, with 12 bases spanning the gap. As DNA, the CDR3 is TGTGCCAGCAGCTTAGTAGGCACCTTAGCTAACTATGGCTACACCTTC. Translated: CASSLVGTLANYGYTF.

This clone was counted between two and nine times. The chain joins TRBV28 to TRBJ1-5; D remains unclear. Germline CDR1 is MDHEN and CDR2 is SYDVKM. Trimming cost V 9 bases and J 6 bases, with 21 bases left between them. This CDR3 has 15 residues. In DNA, the CDR3 is TGTGCCAGTGTGCCGACTTGGAGTTCGGGTCAGCCCCAGCATTTT. Its protein is CASVPTWSSGQPQHF.

This clone was counted a single time. The gene calls are TRBV11-2 and TRBJ2-1; 12 bases are shared with TRBD2. Germline values: CDR1 SGHAT, CDR2 FQNNGV. The CDR3 contains 14 residues. V was clipped by 5 bases and J by 10 bases; unmatched bases: 6. As DNA, the CDR3 is TGTGCCAGCAGCGGCCTAGCGGGGGGGAGCGAGCAGTTCTTC. Its protein is CASSGLAGGSEQFF.

This sequence joins TRBV2 and TRBJ2-7; 13 nucleotides line up with TRBD2. With V trimmed by 7 bases and J by 5 bases, 8 bases remained unmatched. The CDR3 consists of 15 residues. CDR1 and CDR2 (germline): SNHLY, FYNNEI. CDR3 sequence (DNA): TGTGCCAGCATTAGACTAGCGGGAGGAGGCGACGAGCAGTACTTC. Protein: CASIRLAGGGDEQYF.